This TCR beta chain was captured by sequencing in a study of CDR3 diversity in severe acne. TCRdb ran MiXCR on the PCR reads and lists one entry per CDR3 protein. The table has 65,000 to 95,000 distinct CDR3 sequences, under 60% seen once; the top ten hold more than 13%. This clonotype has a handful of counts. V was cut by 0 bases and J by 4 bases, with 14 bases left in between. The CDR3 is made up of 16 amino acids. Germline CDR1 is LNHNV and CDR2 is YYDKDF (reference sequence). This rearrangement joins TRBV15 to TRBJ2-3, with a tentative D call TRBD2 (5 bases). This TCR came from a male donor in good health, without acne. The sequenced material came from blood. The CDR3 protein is CATSREGLAGADTQYF. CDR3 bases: TGTGCCACCAGCAGAGAAGGGCTAGCTGGGGCAGATACGCAGTATTTT. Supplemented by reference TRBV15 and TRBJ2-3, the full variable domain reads DAMVIQNPRYQVTQFGKPVTLSCSQTLNHNVMYWYQQKSSQAPKLLFHYYDKDFNNEADTPDNFQSRRPNTSFCFLDIRSPGLGDTAMYLCATSREGLAGADTQYFGPGTRLTVL.